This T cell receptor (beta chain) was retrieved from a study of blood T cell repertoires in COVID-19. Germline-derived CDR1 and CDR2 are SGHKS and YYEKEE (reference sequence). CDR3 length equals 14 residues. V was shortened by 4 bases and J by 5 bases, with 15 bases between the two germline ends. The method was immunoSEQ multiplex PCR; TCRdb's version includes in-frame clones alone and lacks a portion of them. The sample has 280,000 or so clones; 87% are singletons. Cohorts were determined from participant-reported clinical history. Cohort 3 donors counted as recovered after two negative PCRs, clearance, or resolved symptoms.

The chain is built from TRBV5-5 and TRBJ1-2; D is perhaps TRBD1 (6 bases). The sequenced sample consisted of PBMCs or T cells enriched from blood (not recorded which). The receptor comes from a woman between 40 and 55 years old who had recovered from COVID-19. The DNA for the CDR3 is TGTGCCAGCAGCCAACAACAGGGATCTTATGGCTACACCTTC. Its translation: CASSQQQGSYGYTF.